The entry that follows covers one T cell receptor (beta chain) sequence. The antigen is undetermined. This sample is drawn from a study of regulatory and conventional T cells in RAG deficiency. Study-level points and caveats: Omenn syndrome and CID/AS patients had about 110-fold fewer unique Treg TCR beta sequences, versus roughly 10-fold elsewhere.

TCRdb's copy holds only in-frame clones and misses some; the assay was immunoSEQ multiplex PCR. The sample consists of 34,000 or so clones, 76% of them appearing once. CDR3 length: 18 residues. Germline CDR1 MDHEN, CDR2 SYDVKM. The V segment lost 3 bases and the J segment 0 bases; nucleotides outside the gene matches: 10. Blood CD4+ CD25-low CD127-high conventional T cells supplied the genomic DNA template. A further study also used this sample, focusing on regulatory T cells. In that study: Amplification used 52 TRBV primers and 13 TRBJ primers.

Input material: CD4+ effector T cells sorted from blood. This sequence was found in a human donor in good health. V and J are TRBV28 and TRBJ2-4, with 8 bases fitting TRBD1. The CDR3 here is CASSLTGDPSLAKNIQYF. In DNA form, the CDR3 reads TGTGCCAGCAGTTTGACAGGGGACCCATCCCTAGCCAAAAACATTCAGTACTTC.